This T cell receptor beta chain was found in a study of T-cell memory formation after mild COVID-19. Study-wide context: Largely donor-specific TCR clusters were found.

CDR3 size: 21 residues. Germline values: CDR1 SEHNR, CDR2 FQNEAQ (reference sequence). The J segment lost 8 bases and the V segment lost 3 bases, leaving 24 bases of the junction unmatched. Overall study results and limits: Second-wave clones peaking on day 37 lacked confirmed SARS-CoV-2 specificity. The appearance of some responding clones in pre-infection memory suggested that cross-reactive memory joined. Among CD4+ contracting clones, most were CM and EM, and CD8+ ones EMRA.

As concerns this clonotype: Its matching antigen is unknown.

Each CDR3 protein is one row after TCRdb ran MiXCR on the 5' RACE reads. The data contain roughly 480,000 distinct CDR3 sequences, roughly 25% of them singletons. The specimen was PBMCs or a T cell subset sorted from them (not recorded which). The clonotype was recovered from an adult woman who had mild COVID-19 (a few samples of this study predate the infection). Cell type and time point are not known. V gene TRBV7-9 combines with J gene TRBJ2-1, with 11 bases aligning to TRBD2. The CDR3 sequence is CASSFGLLLLAGEAGSDEQFF. In DNA, the CDR3 is TGTGCCAGCAGCTTCGGGTTATTGTTACTAGCGGGAGAGGCGGGGAGCGATGAGCAGTTCTTC.